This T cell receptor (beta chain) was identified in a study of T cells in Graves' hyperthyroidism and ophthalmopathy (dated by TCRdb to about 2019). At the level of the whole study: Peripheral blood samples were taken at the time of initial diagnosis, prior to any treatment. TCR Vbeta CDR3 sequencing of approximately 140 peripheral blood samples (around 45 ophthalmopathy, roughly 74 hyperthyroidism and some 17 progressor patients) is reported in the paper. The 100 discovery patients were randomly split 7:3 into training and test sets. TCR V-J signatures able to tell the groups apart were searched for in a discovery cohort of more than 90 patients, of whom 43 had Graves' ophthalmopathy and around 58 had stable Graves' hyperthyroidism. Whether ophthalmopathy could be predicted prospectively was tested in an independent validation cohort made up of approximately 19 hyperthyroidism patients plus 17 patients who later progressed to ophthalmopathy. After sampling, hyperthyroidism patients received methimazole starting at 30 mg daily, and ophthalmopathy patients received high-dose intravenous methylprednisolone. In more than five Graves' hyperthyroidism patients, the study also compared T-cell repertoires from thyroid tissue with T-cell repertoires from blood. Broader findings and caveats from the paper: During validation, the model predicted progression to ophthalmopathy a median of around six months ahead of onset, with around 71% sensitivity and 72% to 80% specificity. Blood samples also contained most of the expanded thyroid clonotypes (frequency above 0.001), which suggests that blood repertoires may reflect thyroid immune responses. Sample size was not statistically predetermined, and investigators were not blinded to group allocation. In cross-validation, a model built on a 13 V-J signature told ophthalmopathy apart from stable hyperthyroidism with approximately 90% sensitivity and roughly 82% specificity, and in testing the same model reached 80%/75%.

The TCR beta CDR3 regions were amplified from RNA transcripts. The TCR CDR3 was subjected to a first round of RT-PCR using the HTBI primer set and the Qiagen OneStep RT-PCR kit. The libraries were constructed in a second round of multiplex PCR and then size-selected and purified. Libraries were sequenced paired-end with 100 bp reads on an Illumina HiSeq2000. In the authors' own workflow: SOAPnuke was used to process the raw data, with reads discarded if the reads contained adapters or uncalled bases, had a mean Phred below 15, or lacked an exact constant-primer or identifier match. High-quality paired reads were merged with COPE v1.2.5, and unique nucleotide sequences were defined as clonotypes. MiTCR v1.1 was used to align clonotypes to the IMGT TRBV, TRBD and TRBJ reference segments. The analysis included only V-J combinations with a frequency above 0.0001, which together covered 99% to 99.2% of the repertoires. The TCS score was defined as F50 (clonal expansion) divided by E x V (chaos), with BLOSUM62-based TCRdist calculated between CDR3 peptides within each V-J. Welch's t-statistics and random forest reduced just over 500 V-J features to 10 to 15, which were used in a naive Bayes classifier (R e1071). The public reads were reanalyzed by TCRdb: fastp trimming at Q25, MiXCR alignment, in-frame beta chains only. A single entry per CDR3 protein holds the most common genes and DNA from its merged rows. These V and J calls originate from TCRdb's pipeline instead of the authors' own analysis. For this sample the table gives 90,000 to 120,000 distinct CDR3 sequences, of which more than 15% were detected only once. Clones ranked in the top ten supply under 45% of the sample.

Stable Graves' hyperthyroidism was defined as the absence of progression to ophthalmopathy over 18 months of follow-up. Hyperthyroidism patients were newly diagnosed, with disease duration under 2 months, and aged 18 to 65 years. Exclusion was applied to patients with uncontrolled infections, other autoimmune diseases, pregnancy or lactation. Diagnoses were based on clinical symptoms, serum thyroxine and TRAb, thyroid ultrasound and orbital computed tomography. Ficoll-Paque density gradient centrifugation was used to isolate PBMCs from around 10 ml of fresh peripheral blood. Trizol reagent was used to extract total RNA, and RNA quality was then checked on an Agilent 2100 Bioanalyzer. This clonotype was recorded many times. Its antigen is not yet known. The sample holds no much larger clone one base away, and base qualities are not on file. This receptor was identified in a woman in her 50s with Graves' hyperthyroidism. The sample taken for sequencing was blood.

The CDR3 region has the sequence CSARGGGGTGYTF. The DNA sequence is given as TGCAGTGCTAGAGGGGGCGGGGGAACTGGCTACACCTTC. The rearranged chain carries TRBV20-1 and TRBJ1-2; a tentative D call is TRBD1 (5 bases match). Reading from cysteine to phenylalanine, the CDR3 counts 13 amino acids. CDR3 DNA only is kept here, 39 bases in frame from base 1. V loses 1 base, J loses 7 bases, and the germline ends lie 13 bases apart. CDR1 and CDR2 are drawn from the germline V gene (reference sequence): DFQATT, SNEGSKA.